This note documents a single T cell receptor beta chain sequence. No antigen is known for it. Trimming pared 2 bases from V and 9 bases from J, leaving 14 bases between. CDR3 length: 15 amino acids. Germline V gene lookup returns CDR1 SGHTA and CDR2 FQGNSA. The sample comes from a study of T cell responses to AZD1222 COVID-19 vaccine. Study findings and constraints: The donors showed a predominance of white British ancestry and of females, with possible underestimation of clonal diversity. Samples come after the peak T cell response, not at day 14.

Sequencing was performed with immunoSEQ multiplex PCR; in TCRdb, only in-frame clones are kept and a portion is missing. The repertoire holds approximately 170,000 clones, with around nine tenths as singletons. The specimen was peripheral blood, collected 28 days after the second AZD1222 dose. This chain joins TRBV7-2 and TRBJ1-6; D perhaps matches TRBD1 (5 bases). This sequence originates from an adult who received the AZD1222 COVID-19 vaccine. This CDR3 reads CASSLLQGRSSPLHF. In nucleotides, the CDR3 is TGTGCCAGCAGCTTACTCCAGGGAAGGTCTTCACCCCTCCACTTT.